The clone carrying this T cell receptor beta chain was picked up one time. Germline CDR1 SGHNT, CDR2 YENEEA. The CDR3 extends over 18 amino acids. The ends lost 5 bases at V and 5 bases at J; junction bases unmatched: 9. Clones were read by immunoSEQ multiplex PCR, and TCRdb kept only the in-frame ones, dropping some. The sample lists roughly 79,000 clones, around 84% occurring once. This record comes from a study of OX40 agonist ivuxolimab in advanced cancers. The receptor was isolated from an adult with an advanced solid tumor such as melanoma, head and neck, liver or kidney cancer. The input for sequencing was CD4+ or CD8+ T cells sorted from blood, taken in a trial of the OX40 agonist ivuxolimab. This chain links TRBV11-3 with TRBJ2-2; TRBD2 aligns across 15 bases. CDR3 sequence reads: CASSPGLAGGGSTGELFF. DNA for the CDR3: TGTGCCAGCAGCCCGGGACTAGCGGGAGGTGGTAGTACCGGGGAGCTGTTTTTT.